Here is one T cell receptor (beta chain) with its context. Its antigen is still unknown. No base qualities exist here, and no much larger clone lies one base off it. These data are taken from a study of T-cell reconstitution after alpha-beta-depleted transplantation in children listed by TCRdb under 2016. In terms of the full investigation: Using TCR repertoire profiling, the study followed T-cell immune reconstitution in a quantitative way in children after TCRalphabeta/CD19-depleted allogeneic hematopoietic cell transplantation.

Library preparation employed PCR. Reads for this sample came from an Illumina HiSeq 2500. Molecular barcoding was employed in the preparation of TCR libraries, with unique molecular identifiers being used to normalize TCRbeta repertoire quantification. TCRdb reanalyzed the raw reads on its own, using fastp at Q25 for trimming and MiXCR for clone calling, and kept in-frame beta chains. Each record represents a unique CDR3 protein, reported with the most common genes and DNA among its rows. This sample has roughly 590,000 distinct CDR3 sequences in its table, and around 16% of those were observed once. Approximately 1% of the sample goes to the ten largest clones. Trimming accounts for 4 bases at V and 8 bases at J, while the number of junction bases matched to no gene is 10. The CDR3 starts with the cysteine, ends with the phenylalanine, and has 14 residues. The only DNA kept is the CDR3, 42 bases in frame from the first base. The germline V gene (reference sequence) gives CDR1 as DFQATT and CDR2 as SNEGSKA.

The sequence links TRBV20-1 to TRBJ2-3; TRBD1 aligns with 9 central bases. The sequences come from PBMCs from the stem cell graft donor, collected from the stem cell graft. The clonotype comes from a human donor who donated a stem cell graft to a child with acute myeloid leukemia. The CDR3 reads CSATRTGEGATQYF. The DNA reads TGCAGTGCTACACGGACAGGGGAAGGTGCTACGCAGTATTTT.